The clone carrying this TCR beta chain was seen repeatedly, ten times or more. The antigen is undetermined. This record belongs to a study of CD8 T cells in ankylosing spondylitis. Study-wide results and limits: Made up of under 10 highly homologous variants, a TCR beta motif appeared characteristic of ankylosing spondylitis blood. Significant enrichment of disease-linked clones was reportedly seen in matched ankylosing spondylitis synovial fluid.

The CDR3 has 13 amino acids. Germline lookup yields CDR1 LGHNA and CDR2 YSLEER. V lost 4 bases and J lost 10, with 16 bases in between. Generation of TCR beta libraries employed quantitative 5'-RACE incorporating molecular barcodes. TCRdb called the 5' RACE reads again in MiXCR, with one record for every CDR3 protein. Among 500,000 to 650,000 distinct CDR3 sequences listed, roughly 5.3% were seen once. The V gene is TRBV4-3, the J gene TRBJ1-1, with D unresolved. The receptor's source is a male donor with ankylosing spondylitis. Sequenced: blood, either unsorted or a sorted T cell fraction (not recorded which). CDR3 bases: TGCGCCAGCAGCCCTTCACATAAGGGCCGAGCTTTCTTT. Translation: CASSPSHKGRAFF.